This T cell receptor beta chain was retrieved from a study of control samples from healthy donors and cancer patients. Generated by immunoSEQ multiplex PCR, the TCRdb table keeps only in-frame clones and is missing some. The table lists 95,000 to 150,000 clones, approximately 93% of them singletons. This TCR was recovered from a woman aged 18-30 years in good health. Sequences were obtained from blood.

The CDR3, as DNA: TGTGCCAGCAGTTCGGGGGGCCCCTACGAGCAGTACTTC. Protein sequence: CASSSGGPYEQYF. V usage is TRBV27 and J usage is TRBJ2-7; D is possibly TRBD2 (7 bases). Germline CDR1 and CDR2: MNHEY and SMNVEV (reference sequence). V lost 4 bases to trimming and J lost 2 bases, with 9 bases between them. The CDR3 runs 13 residues.